A single sample gave rise to the 27 T cell receptor beta chains below, sequenced in a study of T cell clonality in common variable immunodeficiency. Sequencing used immunoSEQ multiplex PCR; TCRdb keeps in-frame clones, though not all of them. The sample yields about 37,000 clones, without any singletons. The sample taken for sequencing was peripheral blood mononuclear cells. These TCRs come from a person between 18 and 70 years old in good health.

This clone has a count of ten or more. The read stops 3 residues short of the end of the CDR3; the missing end is completed from the germline J gene. The chain links TRBV3-1 (or the pseudogene TRBV3-2) to TRBJ2-2, with 12 nucleotides matching TRBD2. Germline CDR1 is LGHDT and CDR2 is YNNKEL (reference sequence). With 4 bases clipped from V and 4 bases from J, the junction kept 4 bases outside the gene matches. CDR3 size: 16 residues. The part of the CDR3 DNA that was read is TGTGCCAGCAGCCTTGGACTAGCGGGGATCACCGGGGAG. Amino acids: CASSLGLAGITGE. The complete CDR3 reads CASSLGLAGITGELFF.

This clone has ten or more counts. The chain's CDR3 is CASSMIGDEKLFF. The covered CDR3 bases are TGTGCCAGTAGTATGATAGGGGATGAAAAA. The J gene is TRBJ1-4, the V gene TRBV19, with D possibly TRBD1 on 5 matching bases. The CDR3 goes on 3 residues after the read ends, and that part is filled in from the germline J gene. Deletions cut 3 bases from V and 6 bases from J, with 8 bases between. The CDR3 spans 13 residues. CDR1 LNHDA and CDR2 SQIVND come from the germline V gene (reference sequence). Full variable domain (outside the CDR3, taken from reference TRBV19 and TRBJ1-4): DGGITQSPKYLFRKEGQNVTLSCEQNLNHDAMYWYRQDPGQGLRLIYYSQIVNDFQKGDIAEGYSVSREKKESFPLTVTSAQKNPTAFYLCASSMIGDEKLFFGSGTQLSVL.

This clone was observed at least ten times. CDR3 DNA (partial): TGCAGTGCCGAGGGGGGGTCAACCTATGGC. This encodes CSAEGGSTYG. The CDR3 in full is CSAEGGSTYGYTF. V usage is TRBV20-1 and J usage is TRBJ1-2; D may be TRBD1 (6 bases). The read comes to an end 3 residues before the CDR3 does, leaving the germline J gene to fill in the end. The germline V gene encodes CDR1 DFQATT and CDR2 SNEGSKA (reference sequence). The V end lost 6 bases, the J end lost 4 bases, and 15 bases lay between the germline ends. The length of the CDR3 is 13 residues.

This clone was picked up many times. The CDR3 end falls 3 residues outside the read, so it is completed with the germline J gene. This sequence joins TRBV9 and TRBJ2-5, with 10 bases fitting TRBD2. Germline CDR1 and CDR2: SGDLS and YYNGEE. The CDR3 runs to 16 residues. V was clipped by 0 bases and J by 5 bases; unmatched bases: 7. The covered CDR3 bases are TGTGCCAGCAGCGTAGGAGGCCTAGCGGGAGTCGAGACC. Protein sequence: CASSVGGLAGVET. The full CDR3 reads CASSVGGLAGVETQYF.

This clone was detected many times. The read falls 3 residues short of the CDR3 end, and the missing part is taken from the germline J gene. The chain joins TRBV28 to TRBJ2-6; D possibly corresponds to TRBD1 (6 bases). The CDR3 has 12 amino acids. Between the trimmed V and J ends, which lost 7 bases and 12 bases, there was a span of 13 bases. Germline V gene sequence: CDR1 MDHEN, CDR2 SYDVKM. This chain's CDR3 is CASTQQGSVLTF. The part of the CDR3 DNA that was read is TGTGCCAGCACCCAACAGGGTTCCGTC. The variable domain in full, completed from reference TRBV28 and TRBJ2-6, reads DVKVTQSSRYLVKRTGEKVFLECVQDMDHENMFWYRQDPGLGLRLIYFSYDVKMKEKGDIPEGYSVSREKKERFSLILESASTNQTSMYLCASTQQGSVLTFGAGSRLTVL.

In its sample, this clone was seen many times. The DNA ends 3 residues before the CDR3 does, and the rest of the CDR3 is filled in from the germline J gene. This chain joins TRBV14 and TRBJ2-1, with 8 bases aligning to TRBD2. V shed 4 bases and J 1 base; nucleotides not matched to a gene: 3. CDR3 length: 15 residues. The germline V gene has CDR1 SGHDN and CDR2 FVKESK. This CDR3 reads CASSLGTRSYNEQFF. The DNA read from the CDR3 is TGTGCCAGCAGCCTCGGGACTAGATCCTACAATGAG.

Ten or more counts support this clone. The sequence runs out 3 residues before the end of the CDR3; the remainder is reconstructed from the germline J gene. The chain links TRBV19 to TRBJ1-5; D is undetermined. Germline CDR1 is LNHDA and CDR2 is SQIVND (reference sequence). V gave up 4 bases and J gave up 5 bases, with 9 bases separating them. The CDR3 is 13 residues long. CDR3 region: CASSTVFDQPQHF. The part of the CDR3 DNA that was read is TGTGCCAGTAGTACGGTCTTCGATCAGCCC.

This clone was seen many times. The observed sequence ends 3 residues before the CDR3 terminus, with the missing tail filled in from the germline J gene. This rearrangement joins TRBV5-1 to TRBJ2-4; TRBD2 aligns across 10 bases. The CDR3 sequence is 14 residues long. Germline V gene data show CDR1 as SGHRS and CDR2 as YFSETQ. V shed 9 bases, J shed 8 bases, and the junction held 11 bases outside the gene matches. The CDR3 DNA, read in part, is TGCGCCACCGCGGTAGCGGGAGGAGGAGACATT. As protein: CATAVAGGGDI. The entire CDR3 is CATAVAGGGDIQYF.

This clone was detected many times. Coverage ceases 3 residues before the CDR3 finishes, and the germline J gene fills in the end. The chain carries TRBV20-1 and TRBJ2-1; no definite D call. CDR1 is DFQATT and CDR2 is SNEGSKA in the germline V gene (reference sequence). The V end lost 1 base, the J end lost 8 bases, and 6 bases lay between the germline ends. This CDR3 is 11 amino acids long. The CDR3 DNA, read in part, is TGCAGTGCTAGAGGAAGGGATGAG. Its protein product is CSARGRDE. The full CDR3 is CSARGRDEQFF.

This clone was counted ten times or more. The read ends 3 residues early relative to the CDR3; the germline J gene fills the gap. The chain is built from TRBV28 and TRBJ2-7, with 8 positions matching TRBD1. Germline CDR1 and CDR2: MDHEN and SYDVKM. Trimming at V came to 5 bases and at J to 3 bases, leaving 6 bases not matched to a gene. This CDR3 has 14 amino acids. The CDR3 sequence: CASSRTGFGYEQYF. The CDR3 bases that were read are TGTGCCAGCAGTCGGACAGGGTTTGGCTACGAG.

In this sample, this clone turned up many times. The missing CDR3 end, 3 residues past where the read stops, is filled in from the germline J gene. The chain carries TRBV20-1 and TRBJ2-5; 8 bases agree with TRBD2. The germline V gene has CDR1 DFQATT and CDR2 SNEGSKA (reference sequence). The CDR3 is 12 residues long. The ends lost 6 bases at V and 5 bases at J; junction bases unmatched: 5. The sequenced part of the CDR3 DNA is TGCAGTGCCTCTCGGGAGGGGGAGACC. This codes for CSASREGET. The complete CDR3 reads CSASREGETQYF.

In this sample, this clone turned up many times. The read finishes 3 residues shy of the CDR3 end, and the germline J gene is used to complete it. The J gene is TRBJ2-2, the V gene TRBV2, with TRBD2 identical over 7 bases. This CDR3 contains 15 residues. The V gene's germline CDR1 is SNHLY and CDR2 FYNNEI. The junction had 3 bases not matched to a gene; V was cut back by 5 bases and J by 0 bases. The CDR3 here is CASSSSGTNTGELFF. Partial CDR3 DNA: TGTGCCAGCAGTTCTAGCGGAACGAACACCGGGGAG.

This clone was seen at least ten times. The read halts 3 residues ahead of the CDR3 end, with the missing end drawn from the germline J gene. The J gene is TRBJ2-3, the V gene TRBV6-2 or TRBV6-3; 11 nucleotides agree with TRBD2. The CDR3 spans 16 residues. From germline, CDR1 is MNHEY and CDR2 SVGEGT. Trimming took 7 bases from V and 2 from J; bases not matched to a gene: 8. This CDR3 is CASTILAGGLTDTQYF. CDR3 DNA, as far as it was read: TGTGCCAGCACTATCCTAGCGGGAGGCCTCACAGATACG.

This clone was seen many times. The observed sequence ends 3 residues before the CDR3 terminus, with the missing tail filled in from the germline J gene. This sequence joins TRBV2 and TRBJ1-2; 8 positions match TRBD1. CDR1 and CDR2 from the germline V gene are SNHLY and FYNNEI. This CDR3 has 14 residues. CDR3 bases read: TGTGCCAGCAGTGGGGGGGCAGGGGGCACCCGC. Its protein is CASSGGAGGTR. The whole CDR3 sequence is CASSGGAGGTRYTF.

This clone came up many times. The DNA ends 3 residues before the CDR3 does, and the rest of the CDR3 is filled in from the germline J gene. The J gene is TRBJ1-1, the V gene TRBV5-4; tentatively, D is TRBD1 (6 bases). Trimming cost V 4 bases and J 4 bases, with 11 bases left between them. Per the germline V gene, CDR1 is SGHNT and CDR2 is YYREEE (reference sequence). The CDR3 runs to 13 residues. Partial CDR3 DNA: TGTGCCAGCAGCAATATAGGGGGCACTGAA. It codes for CASSNIGGTE. The full-length CDR3 reads as CASSNIGGTEAFF.

The table lists this clone with many counts. The CDR3 is cut off 3 residues early in the read; its end comes from the germline J gene. The chain links TRBV19 to TRBJ2-7; 8 bases agree with TRBD1. Trimming took 6 bases from V and 5 from J; bases not matched to a gene: 6. This CDR3 is 13 amino acids long. Per the germline V gene, CDR1 is LNHDA and CDR2 is SQIVND (reference sequence). CDR3 loop: CASSERTGHEQYF. The CDR3 DNA, read in part, is TGTGCCAGTAGCGAACGGACAGGGCACGAG.

This clone was recorded many times. The read gets to within 3 residues of the CDR3 end, and the germline J gene fills in the rest. This chain uses TRBV4-2 with TRBJ2-1; 13 nucleotides agree with TRBD2. Germline assignment: CDR1 LGHNA and CDR2 YNFKEQ. The ends lost 3 bases at V and 5 bases at J; junction bases unmatched: 4. This CDR3 comprises 16 residues. The CDR3 here is CASSHVGLAGDNEQFF. The part of the CDR3 DNA that was read is TGTGCCAGCAGCCATGTCGGACTAGCGGGAGACAATGAG.

A remark on this clone: Sequencing ends 3 residues short of the CDR3 end; the germline J gene provides the rest. The chain links TRBV11-1 to TRBJ2-7; 11 bases fit TRBD1. Germline values: CDR1 SGHAT, CDR2 FQDESV (reference sequence). The CDR3 runs to 14 residues. V shed 6 bases and J 5 bases; nucleotides not matched to a gene: 6. The CDR3 here is CASRLDRGLDEQYF. The sequenced CDR3 bases are TGTGCCAGCAGACTGGACAGGGGGCTCGACGAG.

This clone was counted many times. The CDR3 end falls 3 residues outside the read, so it is completed with the germline J gene. The chain is built from TRBV2 and TRBJ2-3, with 8 bases aligning to TRBD1. With 9 bases clipped from V and 2 bases from J, the junction kept 7 bases outside the gene matches. Germline V CDR1 and CDR2: SNHLY, FYNNEI. The CDR3 contains 14 residues. The chain's CDR3 is CARKGTGLTDTQYF. The covered CDR3 bases are TGTGCCAGGAAAGGGACAGGCCTCACAGATACG.

The table lists this clone with many counts. The CDR3 end falls 3 residues outside the read, so it is completed with the germline J gene. This chain uses TRBV14 with TRBJ2-2, with D perhaps matching TRBD1 (5 bases). Trimming removed 1 base from V and 0 bases from J, with 9 bases in between. Germline V lookup: CDR1 SGHDN, CDR2 FVKESK. The CDR3 runs to 16 residues. CDR3: CASSQVSGSNTGELFF. The DNA read from the CDR3 is TGTGCCAGCAGCCAAGTGTCAGGGTCGAACACCGGGGAG.

The table lists this clone with many counts. The CDR3 extends 3 residues past the end of the read, so its final part is completed from the germline J gene. The J gene is TRBJ2-5, the V gene TRBV20-1; D not certain. V lost 3 bases and J lost 2, with 10 bases in between. The CDR3 loop spans 13 amino acids. Per the germline V gene, CDR1 is DFQATT and CDR2 is SNEGSKA (reference sequence). The DNA read from the CDR3 is TGCAGTGCTAGCTTTGCGGTTCAAGAGACC. It specifies CSASFAVQET. The whole CDR3 region reads CSASFAVQETQYF.

This clone has at least ten counts. The CDR3 goes on 3 residues after the read ends, and that part is filled in from the germline J gene. The rearrangement links TRBV20-1 to TRBJ2-3; 13 bases match TRBD2. V trimming: 3 bases; J trimming: 2 bases; junction bases outside the gene matches: 2. The CDR3 contains 15 residues. The V gene's germline CDR1 is DFQATT and CDR2 SNEGSKA (reference sequence). CDR3: CSARGLAGYTDTQYF. Partial CDR3 DNA: TGCAGTGCTAGGGGACTAGCGGGGTACACAGATACG.

This clone was observed many times. Read sequence stops 3 residues before the CDR3 end, and the germline J gene provides the missing end. The gene calls are TRBV20-1 and TRBJ2-7; D is possibly TRBD1 (6 bases). The germline V gene has CDR1 DFQATT and CDR2 SNEGSKA (reference sequence). Trimming took off 5 bases at V and 2 bases at J, with 16 bases between the two ends. CDR3 length: 14 amino acids. The CDR3 bases that were read are TGCAGTGCTTACGGGACATTTAATCCCTACGAG. Translating gives CSAYGTFNPYE. The CDR3, in full, reads CSAYGTFNPYEQYF.

This clone was detected ten times or more. The CDR3 end falls 3 residues outside the read, so it is completed with the germline J gene. The chain combines TRBV5-4 with TRBJ2-1; 7 nucleotides match TRBD2. Trimming removed 0 bases from V and 8 bases from J; junction bases left unmatched: 2. This CDR3 spans 13 amino acids. Germline V gene sequence: CDR1 SGHNT, CDR2 YYREEE (reference sequence). CDR3 sequence reads: CASSLVGGDEQFF. CDR3 DNA (partial): TGTGCCAGCAGCTTGGTTGGGGGGGATGAG.

This clone was picked up many times. Read coverage stops 3 residues before the CDR3 terminus; the germline J gene supplies the remainder. This chain links TRBV5-4 with TRBJ1-2, with D tentatively TRBD1 (6 bases). This CDR3 is built from 15 residues. Trimming pared 5 bases from V and 4 bases from J, leaving 18 bases between. The germline gives CDR1 SGHNT, CDR2 YYREEE (reference sequence). The CDR3 reads CASRGGGGAGYGYTF. The DNA read from the CDR3 is TGTGCCAGCAGGGGCGGAGGGGGGGCGGGCTATGGC. Full variable domain (remainder filled in from reference TRBV5-4 and TRBJ1-2): ETGVTQSPTHLIKTRGQQVTLRCSSQSGHNTVSWYQQALGQGPQFIFQYYREEENGRGNFPPRFSGLQFPNYSSELNVNALELDDSALYLCASRGGGGAGYGYTFGSGTRLTVV.

This clone was counted ten times or more. The read finishes 3 residues shy of the CDR3 end, and the germline J gene is used to complete it. The rearrangement links TRBV7-9 to TRBJ1-1, with D perhaps TRBD1 (5 bases). The V end lost 5 bases, the J end lost 7 bases, and 11 bases lay between the germline ends. The CDR3 totals 12 residues. Germline CDR1 is SEHNR and CDR2 is FQNEAQ (reference sequence). The CDR3 protein is CASSTSDSEAFF. The DNA read from the CDR3 is TGTGCCAGCAGCACCTCTGACAGTGAA.

Points on this clone: The read falls 3 residues short of the CDR3 end, and the missing part is taken from the germline J gene. This chain connects TRBV19 to TRBJ1-2, with no clear D. This CDR3 contains 13 residues. The V end lost 3 bases, the J end lost 0 bases, and 5 bases lay between the germline ends. Germline loops: CDR1 LNHDA, CDR2 SQIVND (reference sequence). This CDR3 reads CASSISTNYGYTF. CDR3 bases read: TGTGCCAGTAGTATTTCTACTAACTATGGC.